Reported below is one T cell receptor (beta chain). Its antigen is as yet unknown. This entry comes from a study of identifying expanded T cells in peripheral blood. Study-wide results and caveats: About 1.3 clones differed between technical replicates, versus approximately 17 and 20 over time.

The data were produced by immunoSEQ multiplex PCR, yet TCRdb's version contains in-frame clones alone and is incomplete. Among over 65,000 clones listed, around nine tenths were seen once. The CDR3 covers 17 residues. The germline V gene has CDR1 SGHNT and CDR2 YENEEA. Trimming took off 1 base at V and 4 bases at J, with 17 bases between the two ends. This receptor was taken from a person aged 18-70 years in good health. The V and J genes are TRBV11-3 and TRBJ1-3; no definite D call. Sequencing input: blood. As DNA, the CDR3 is TGTGCCAGCAGCTTAGGAAGCCGAATCACCCCAGGAAACACCATATATTTT. Encoded protein: CASSLGSRITPGNTIYF.